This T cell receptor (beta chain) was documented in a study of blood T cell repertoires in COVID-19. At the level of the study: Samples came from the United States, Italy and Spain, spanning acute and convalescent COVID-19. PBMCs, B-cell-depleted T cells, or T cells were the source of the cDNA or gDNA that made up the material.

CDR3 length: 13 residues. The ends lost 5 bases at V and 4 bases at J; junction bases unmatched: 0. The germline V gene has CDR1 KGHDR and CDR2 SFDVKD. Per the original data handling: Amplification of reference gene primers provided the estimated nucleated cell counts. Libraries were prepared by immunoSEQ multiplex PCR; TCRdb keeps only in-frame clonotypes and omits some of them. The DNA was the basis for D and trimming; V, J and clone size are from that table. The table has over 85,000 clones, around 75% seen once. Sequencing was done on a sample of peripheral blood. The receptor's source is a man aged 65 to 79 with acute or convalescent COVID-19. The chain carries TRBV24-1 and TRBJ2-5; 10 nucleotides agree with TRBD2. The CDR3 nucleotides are TGTGCCACCAGTGGACTAGCGGGAGAGACCCAGTACTTC. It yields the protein CATSGLAGETQYF.